Here is one T cell receptor beta chain with its context. What it binds is not known. With 60 Vbeta and 13 Jbeta primers, the PCR was carried out. Assay used: immunoSEQ multiplex PCR; TCRdb lists only in-frame clones, some missing. This table lists 150,000 to 200,000 clones. Trimming cost V 7 bases and J 2 bases, with 9 bases left between them. From germline, CDR1 is MNHNY and CDR2 SVGAGI (reference sequence). The CDR3 length is 13 residues. These data come from a study of cytomegalovirus exposure and HLA in healthy donors. The wider study: Among the roughly 370 genotyped donors, 81% were placed in the Caucasian-associated ancestry cluster. Study-level results: Serostatus for CMV was the only available immune exposure information. A later analysis appeared to link common viral pathogens to several of the most significant clusters.

Specimen: PBMCs. The clonotype was recovered from a young man in good health and CMV-seronegative. The chain is built from TRBV6-6 and TRBJ1-5, with D unclear. CDR3 nucleotide sequence: TGTGCCAGCACCACAGATGGCAATCAGCCCCAGCATTTT. It codes for CASTTDGNQPQHF.